This TCR beta chain came from a study of identical twins. Findings and caveats of the study: When twins shared out-of-frame alpha sequences, those sequences had excess low generation probability.

TCRdb reanalysed the 5' RACE reads using MiXCR and keeps one entry per CDR3 protein. The sample carries more than 200,000 distinct CDR3 sequences, over 11% recorded once. A few counts support this clonotype. Its matching antigen is unknown. The CDR3 contains 16 residues. Germline trimming cut 2 bases from V and 9 bases from J; bases unmatched to any gene: 8. CDR1 and CDR2 (germline): SGHRS, YFSETQ. Sequenced input: memory (CD45RO+) T cells sorted from blood. The sequence was obtained from a woman aged 18-30 years in good health. V usage is TRBV5-1 and J usage is TRBJ2-1; 13 bases match TRBD2. CDR3: CASSFSTSGGFGEQFF. The CDR3 DNA reads as TGCGCCAGCAGCTTCTCGACTAGCGGGGGGTTCGGTGAGCAGTTCTTC.